These 14 T cell receptor beta chains were sequenced from one sample in a study of blood T cell repertoires in COVID-19. TCRdb's table, derived via immunoSEQ multiplex PCR, lists solely in-frame clones and lacks some. The data hold about 130,000 clones, with 86% observed a single time. Sequenced material: PBMCs or T cells enriched from blood (not recorded which). These receptors originate from a man aged 50 to 60 who had recovered from COVID-19.

A single count supports this clone. The V call is TRBV6-5, the J call TRBJ1-3; D uncertain. The CDR3 is 15 residues long. Per germline, CDR1 MNHEY and CDR2 SVGAGI. The V and J ends lost 0 bases and 2 bases respectively, with 8 bases between them. CDR3 residues: CASSYSGRAGNTIYF. In DNA form, the CDR3 reads TGTGCCAGCAGTTACTCAGGGAGGGCTGGAAACACCATATATTTT.

The chain combines TRBV5-5 with TRBJ1-5; D may be TRBD1 (5 bases). Germline V gene data show CDR1 as SGHKS and CDR2 as YYEKEE (reference sequence). V was pared by 2 bases and J by 6 bases, with 15 bases between. CDR3 length: 15 residues. The CDR3, as DNA: TGTGCCAGCAGCTTAGGGACTAAGGGCTCTCAGCCCCAGCATTTT. It specifies CASSLGTKGSQPQHF.

The chain carries TRBV7-9 and TRBJ1-2; D perhaps matches TRBD1 (5 bases). CDR1 and CDR2 from the germline V gene are SEHNR and FQNEAQ (reference sequence). V was pared by 3 bases and J by 8 bases, with 19 bases between. This CDR3 has 15 residues. CDR3: CASSFLGRGADGYTF. CDR3 coding DNA: TGTGCCAGCAGCTTCTTAGGGCGGGGCGCGGACGGCTACACCTTC.

The chain joins TRBV4-1 to TRBJ1-2; TRBD1 matches at 9 bases. Per germline, CDR1 MGHRA and CDR2 YSYEKL. V lost 1 base and J lost 1; bases outside the gene matches: 7. The CDR3 spans 17 residues. This CDR3 reads CASSQGHRDRDNYGYTF. The CDR3 DNA reads as TGCGCCAGCAGCCAAGGCCACCGGGACAGGGATAACTATGGCTACACCTTC.

This chain joins TRBV9 and TRBJ2-3; 8 bases line up with TRBD2. The V segment lost 3 bases and the J segment 4 bases; nucleotides outside the gene matches: 10. Germline values: CDR1 SGDLS, CDR2 YYNGEE. This CDR3 spans 16 amino acids. CDR3 protein: CASSGAGGRNADTQYF. The CDR3 region has the DNA TGTGCCAGCAGCGGGGCCGGCGGGAGGAACGCAGATACGCAGTATTTT. Looking up the rest from reference TRBV9 and TRBJ2-3 gives the full variable domain: DSGVTQTPKHLITATGQRVTLRCSPRSGDLSVYWYQQSLDQGLQFLIQYYNGEERAKGNILERFSAQQFPDLHSELNLSSLELGDSALYFCASSGAGGRNADTQYFGPGTRLTVL.

V gene TRBV2 combines with J gene TRBJ2-7, with no clear D. The CDR3 sequence is 12 residues long. V lost 6 bases and J 4 bases, leaving 10 bases between the germline ends. CDR1 SNHLY and CDR2 FYNNEI come from the germline V gene. The CDR3 nucleotides read TGTGCCAGCAGCCGTATAGTGTACGAGCAGTACTTC. This translates into CASSRIVYEQYF.

The V and J genes are TRBV4-2 and TRBJ1-3, with D maybe TRBD1 (6 bases). The germline V and J ends were trimmed by 3 bases and 0 bases, with 12 bases remaining between them. The germline gives CDR1 LGHNA, CDR2 YNFKEQ. There are 16 residues in the CDR3. The CDR3 sequence: CASSQGQGSSGNTIYF. The CDR3 bases are TGTGCCAGCAGCCAGGGCCAGGGGAGCTCTGGAAACACCATATATTTT.

The rearrangement uses TRBV4-2 and TRBJ2-5; 13 positions match TRBD2. The trim removed 4 bases at V and 4 bases at J, leaving 9 bases unmatched. From germline, CDR1 is LGHNA and CDR2 YNFKEQ. This CDR3 comprises 17 residues. The CDR3 loop reads CASSLLTSGGEGETQYF. DNA for the CDR3: TGTGCCAGCAGCCTCTTAACTAGCGGGGGGGAAGGAGAGACCCAGTACTTC.

V is TRBV18 and J is TRBJ2-7; 9 bases line up with TRBD2. Germline CDR1 KGHSH, CDR2 LQKENI. The CDR3 totals 16 residues. The V gene end was trimmed by 0 bases and the J gene end by 5 bases; junction bases not matched to a gene: 8. The CDR3 loop is CASSPPGAGGPDEQYF. The CDR3 DNA follows: TGTGCCAGCTCACCACCGGGGGCGGGAGGGCCTGACGAGCAGTACTTC.

The V call is TRBV10-3, the J call TRBJ2-1; tentative D call: TRBD2 (5 bases). The CDR3 consists of 14 residues. The V and J ends lost 0 bases and 12 bases respectively, with 15 bases between them. The germline gives CDR1 ENHRY, CDR2 SYGVKD. CDR3 DNA: TGTGCCATCAGTGAGTCGAGTGACCCTGGAGGGCAGTTCTTC. Amino acid sequence: CAISESSDPGGQFF.

This clone was counted between two and nine times. The rearrangement links TRBV19 to TRBJ2-3; possibly TRBD1 for D (6 bases). This CDR3 is 14 amino acids long. Germline V gene lookup returns CDR1 LNHDA and CDR2 SQIVND (reference sequence). The V gene lost 4 bases and the J gene lost 5 bases, with 13 bases spanning the gap. Here the CDR3 reads CASSRTARGDTQYF. CDR3 nucleotides: TGTGCCAGTAGTAGGACAGCCCGGGGAGATACGCAGTATTTT.

The chain uses TRBV5-4 and TRBJ1-4; 7 bases agree with TRBD1. Germline values: CDR1 SGHNT, CDR2 YYREEE (reference sequence). The CDR3 sequence is 14 residues long. With V trimmed by 3 bases and J by 3 bases, 2 bases remained unmatched. The CDR3 sequence is CASSSGQSNEKLFF. As DNA, the CDR3 is TGTGCCAGCAGCTCGGGACAGTCTAATGAAAAACTGTTTTTT.

V is TRBV7-8 and J is TRBJ2-1; 7 bases map to TRBD2. Losses at the gene ends were 5 bases for V and 3 bases for J; bases not matched to a gene: 10. From germline, CDR1 is SGHVS and CDR2 FQNEAQ. The CDR3 is made up of 16 amino acids. CDR3 residues: CASSVPRLAVYNEQFF. For the CDR3, the DNA is TGTGCCAGCAGCGTACCACGGCTAGCGGTCTACAATGAGCAGTTCTTC.

The rearrangement joins TRBV5-5 to TRBJ2-7, with TRBD1 matching over 8 bases. CDR1 SGHKS and CDR2 YYEKEE come from the germline V gene (reference sequence). The CDR3 consists of 15 residues. The ends lost 3 bases at V and 2 bases at J; junction bases unmatched: 7. The CDR3, as DNA: TGTGCCAGCAGCTATACTGGACAGGGCACCTACGAGCAGTACGTC. Its protein is CASSYTGQGTYEQYV.